The 14 T cell receptor beta chains in this list originate from one sample, sequenced in a study of shared clonotypes between healthy human individuals. Sequenced by immunoSEQ multiplex PCR; TCRdb stores in-frame clones only, minus some. The sample lists some 530,000 clones; roughly 80% were seen once. Sequenced material: PBMCs. The receptors shown here come from a woman in her forties in good health. Some clones in this sample may be carry-over from other donors' samples.

CDR3 sequence reads: CASSLVGEGTYEQYF. The CDR3 bases are TGTGCCAGCAGTTTGGTGGGTGAGGGGACCTACGAGCAGTACTTC. The genes are TRBV28 and TRBJ2-7, with D perhaps TRBD1 or TRBD2 (5 bases each). CDR3 size: 15 residues. V was cut by 3 bases and J by 2 bases, with 14 bases left in between. Germline V lookup: CDR1 MDHEN, CDR2 SYDVKM.

Concerning this clone: Other nucleotide sequences in the sample specify the same CDR3. The genes are TRBV7-9 and TRBJ2-7, with TRBD1 identical over 10 bases. The CDR3 is 12 residues long. Trimming cost V 5 bases and J 10 bases; bases outside gene matches: 5. The germline gives CDR1 SEHNR, CDR2 FQNEAQ (reference sequence). CDR3 sequence (DNA): TGTGCCAGCAGCCTTGGGACAGGGGAACAGTACTTC. This sequence encodes CASSLGTGEQYF. The full variable domain, with the rest looked up from reference TRBV7-9 and TRBJ2-7, is DTGVSQNPRHKITKRGQNVTFRCDPISEHNRLYWYRQTLGQGPEFLTYFQNEAQLEKSRLLSDRFSAERPKGSFSTLEIQRTEQGDSAMYLCASSLGTGEQYFGPGTRLTVT.

V and J are TRBV2 and TRBJ2-3; TRBD1 is a possible D gene (6 bases). Germline CDR1 reads SNHLY; CDR2 reads FYNNEI. The V end was cut by 4 bases, the J end by 4 bases, with 12 bases between. The length of the CDR3 is 14 residues. CDR3 bases: TGTGCCAGCAGTGGGGGTGGGGGCCCAGATACGCAGTATTTT. Translating it yields CASSGGGGPDTQYF.

Turning to this clone: A single base is all that separates this from a far larger clone, so a read error is likely. No conserved phenylalanine or tryptophan ends this CDR3, so it is likely a read error. This rearrangement joins TRBV5-4 to TRBJ2-3; 11 bases agree with TRBD2. The CDR3 length is 16 residues. V shed 0 bases and J 2 bases; nucleotides not matched to a gene: 2. Germline V gene sequence: CDR1 SGHNT, CDR2 YYREEE (reference sequence). The CDR3 coding sequence is TGTGCCAGCAGCTTGGTTAGCGGGAGGGACACAGATACGCAGTATCTT. This codes for CASSLVSGRDTDTQYL.

The chain joins TRBV7-6 to TRBJ2-1; the D is unclear. Germline V lookup: CDR1 SGHVS, CDR2 FNYEAQ. The germline V and J ends were trimmed by 1 base and 7 bases, with 5 bases remaining between them. CDR3 size: 12 residues. The CDR3 sequence: CASSLVGNEQFF. CDR3 nucleotides: TGTGCCAGCAGCTTAGTTGGGAATGAGCAGTTCTTC.

The chain employs TRBV6-6 and TRBJ1-5; D remains ambiguous. The CDR3 has 13 amino acids. V was clipped by 3 bases and J by 7 bases, with 10 bases between them. Germline assignment: CDR1 MNHNY and CDR2 SVGAGI (reference sequence). The CDR3 is CASSYGQYQPQHF. The CDR3 nucleotides are TGTGCCAGCAGTTATGGGCAGTACCAGCCCCAGCATTTT.

Notes on this clone: The sample has other DNA sequences that encode this CDR3 too. The chain carries TRBV11-2 and TRBJ2-7; TRBD1 matches at 9 bases. Germline V lookup: CDR1 SGHAT, CDR2 FQNNGV. V lost 1 base, J lost 2 bases, and 0 bases stayed unmatched. The CDR3 loop spans 14 amino acids. This CDR3 is CASSLGTGAYEQYF. CDR3 DNA: TGTGCCAGCAGCTTAGGGACAGGGGCCTACGAGCAGTACTTC.

Only a few counts were recorded for this clone. J is TRBJ2-1 and V is TRBV11-2, with 9 bases that match TRBD2. The V segment lost 5 bases and the J segment 7 bases; nucleotides outside the gene matches: 9. Germline V gene lookup returns CDR1 SGHAT and CDR2 FQNNGV. This CDR3 contains 15 residues. CDR3 sequence (DNA): TGTGCCAGCAGCATTAGCGGGAGTAAGTCAAATGAGCAGTTCTTC. Amino acids: CASSISGSKSNEQFF.

A note on this clone: With only one base between it and a far larger clone, this is likely a read error. Other DNA variants within this sample encode the same CDR3. The chain recombines TRBV29-1 with TRBJ2-5; a possible D gene is TRBD2 (5 bases). The CDR3 has 13 residues. Germline loops: CDR1 SQVTM, CDR2 ANQGSEA. The CDR3 DNA follows: TGCAGTGTTGCCGAGGGAGCAAGGGAGACCCAGTACTTC. It specifies CSVAEGARETQYF.

This clone was detected a few times. The rearrangement joins TRBV9 to TRBJ2-1; D gene uncertain. This CDR3 contains 14 residues. Germline CDR1 SGDLS, CDR2 YYNGEE. V lost 0 bases and J lost 5, with 9 bases in between. The CDR3 DNA reads TGTGCCAGCAGCGTAGGGCCGACGGACAATGAGCAGTTCTTC. Encoded protein: CASSVGPTDNEQFF.

The chain combines TRBV18 with TRBJ2-5; D may be TRBD1 (5 bases). The germline V gene has CDR1 KGHSH and CDR2 LQKENI. CDR3 size: 14 residues. V was trimmed by 3 bases and J by 4 bases, leaving 12 bases between them. CDR3 residues: CASSPRPGSETQYF. CDR3 sequence (DNA): TGTGCCAGCTCACCTCGTCCAGGGTCAGAGACCCAGTACTTC.

The CDR3 region is CASSDWVKGVRGQETQYF. CDR3 sequence (DNA): TGTGCCAGCAGTGACTGGGTTAAGGGGGTCCGCGGACAAGAGACCCAGTACTTC. The chain combines TRBV25-1 with TRBJ2-5; the D gene is possibly TRBD1 (6 bases). Germline V gene sequence: CDR1 MGHDK, CDR2 SYGVNS. The CDR3 covers 18 residues. V lost 3 bases and J 2 bases, leaving 22 bases between the germline ends.

This clone was picked up many times. The sample contains more than one DNA sequence encoding this CDR3. The chain links TRBV6-5 to TRBJ1-5, with TRBD1 matching 7 bases. The CDR3 is made up of 14 amino acids. Germline V gene sequence: CDR1 MNHEY, CDR2 SVGAGI. V gave up 6 bases and J gave up 3 bases; unmatched junction bases: 5. CDR3 in amino acids: CASSDRASNQPQHF. Written as DNA, the CDR3 is TGTGCCAGCAGCGACAGGGCTTCCAATCAGCCCCAGCATTTT.

Points on this clone: With a far larger clone one base away, a read error is the likely cause. Additional DNA sequences in this sample encode the identical CDR3. The rearrangement uses TRBV30 and TRBJ1-1; no firm D call. CDR1 is GTSNPN and CDR2 is SVGIG in the germline V gene (reference sequence). V shed 0 bases and J shed 2 bases, with 10 bases lying between them. CDR3 length: 14 residues. The CDR3 sequence is CAWSVRGINTEAFF. The CDR3, as DNA: TGTGCCTGGAGTGTAAGAGGGATAAACACTGAAGCTTTCTTT.